What follows are 8 T cell receptor beta chains derived from one specimen sequenced in a study of blood T cell repertoires in COVID-19. Method: immunoSEQ multiplex PCR; TCRdb's copy keeps in-frame clones and lacks some. Among about 130,000 clones listed, roughly four fifths were seen once. Sequencing input: peripheral blood. The receptor source for this set is a middle-aged man with active or convalescent COVID-19.

The chain is built from TRBV4-2 and TRBJ2-2; a weak D match, TRBD2 (7 bases). The V gene lost 1 base and the J gene lost 5 bases, with 11 bases spanning the gap. CDR1 and CDR2 from the germline V gene are LGHNA and YNFKEQ. The CDR3 length is 15 residues. For the CDR3, the DNA is TGTGCCAGCAGCCAAGGGGCGGGGGCTACCGGGGAGCTGTTTTTT. Its protein is CASSQGAGATGELFF.

The genes are TRBV3-1 (or the pseudogene TRBV3-2) and TRBJ2-5; D is ambiguous. Germline V gives CDR1 LGHDT, CDR2 YNNKEL (reference sequence). Trimming removed 4 bases at V and 6 bases at J, with 15 bases between. The CDR3 covers 14 residues. The CDR3 loop reads CASSRTAQLKTQYF. CDR3 bases: TGTGCCAGCAGCCGAACGGCACAGCTAAAGACCCAGTACTTC.

The CDR3 loop is CASSPRGLAFGELFF. CDR3 nucleotide sequence: TGTGCCAGCTCACCAAGGGGACTAGCTTTCGGGGAGCTGTTTTTT. This chain uses TRBV18 with TRBJ2-2; 9 positions agree with TRBD2. Germline-derived CDR1 and CDR2 are KGHSH and LQKENI. V lost 2 bases and J lost 7; bases outside the gene matches: 5. The CDR3 runs 15 residues.

This chain joins TRBV19 and TRBJ1-6, with 10 bases that match TRBD1. Germline CDR1 LNHDA, CDR2 SQIVND (reference sequence). The CDR3 contains 14 residues. J gave up 8 bases and V 3 bases, and 1 base lay outside the gene matches. Written as DNA, the CDR3 is TGTGCCAGTAGTATTGGACAGGGGGATTCACCCCTCCACTTT. Protein: CASSIGQGDSPLHF. The whole variable domain, remainder taken from reference TRBV19 and TRBJ1-6, is DGGITQSPKYLFRKEGQNVTLSCEQNLNHDAMYWYRQDPGQGLRLIYYSQIVNDFQKGDIAEGYSVSREKKESFPLTVTSAQKNPTAFYLCASSIGQGDSPLHFGNGTRLTVT.

This clone was observed once. V and J are TRBV5-1 and TRBJ2-2; TRBD1 agrees at 9 bases. Germline V lookup: CDR1 SGHRS, CDR2 YFSETQ. The CDR3 spans 16 residues. V trimming: 4 bases; J trimming: 5 bases; junction bases outside the gene matches: 9. The CDR3 is CASSPPGQGQTGELFF. The CDR3 DNA sequence: TGCGCCAGCAGCCCGCCCGGACAGGGGCAAACCGGGGAGCTGTTTTTT. Full variable domain (missing parts from reference TRBV5-1 and TRBJ2-2): KAGVTQTPRYLIKTRGQQVTLSCSPISGHRSVSWYQQTPGQGLQFLFEYFSETQRNKGNFPGRFSGRQFSNSRSEMNVSTLELGDSALYLCASSPPGQGQTGELFFGEGSRLTVL.

The chain has TRBV10-3 and TRBJ1-1; TRBD1 aligns across 7 bases. Looked up from germline, CDR1 is ENHRY and CDR2 is SYGVKD. CDR3 length equals 14 residues. V lost 4 bases and J lost 8; bases outside the gene matches: 10. CDR3 region: CAISADTGVAEAFF. CDR3 DNA: TGTGCCATCAGTGCCGATACAGGGGTGGCAGAAGCTTTCTTT.

The rearrangement uses TRBV29-1 and TRBJ2-7, with 7 bases fitting TRBD1. CDR3 length: 13 residues. Per germline, CDR1 SQVTM and CDR2 ANQGSEA. After removal of 6 bases from V and 2 bases from J, the junction contained 7 bases not matched to a gene. This CDR3 is CSVQGQGAYEQYF. The CDR3, as DNA: TGCAGCGTCCAAGGGCAGGGGGCCTACGAGCAGTACTTC.

The V and J genes are TRBV29-1 and TRBJ1-1; D unresolved. The CDR3 has 14 residues. The V gene's germline CDR1 is SQVTM and CDR2 ANQGSEA. Trimming stripped 1 base from V and 5 bases from J, with 14 bases between. CDR3 DNA sequence: TGCAGCGTTGAAGGAAAAGCAGGTGGAACTGAAGCTTTCTTT. Its translation is CSVEGKAGGTEAFF.